This T cell receptor beta chain was observed in a study of cytomegalovirus exposure and HLA in healthy donors. Study-wide findings and caveats: In a later analysis, parvovirus B19, influenza, CMV and Epstein-Barr virus appeared linked to several top co-occurrence clusters.

On this clone itself: Its antigen remains unidentified.

The CDR3 has 11 residues. Germline assignment: CDR1 GTSNPN and CDR2 SVGIG (reference sequence). Vbeta (60) and Jbeta (13) primers were used in the PCR. Method: immunoSEQ multiplex PCR; TCRdb's copy keeps in-frame clones and lacks some. The sample lists approximately 130,000 clones; 60% to 85% were seen once. Specimen: PBMCs. V gene TRBV30 combines with J gene TRBJ2-5, with D uncertain. The J call may be wrong; the DNA end is better matched by TRBJ2-7. The receptor comes from a man aged 25-40 years in good health and CMV-seronegative. CDR3 DNA sequence: TGTGCCTGGACCCGAGGAAGCGAGCAGTACTTC. Translated, it gives CAWTRGSEQYF.